These 13 T cell receptor beta chains originate from one sample sequenced in a study of lymphopenia after photon versus proton radiotherapy. Clones were sequenced by immunoSEQ multiplex PCR, and TCRdb holds only the in-frame ones, with some missing. The table lists about 58,000 clones, around 85% of them singletons. Sequenced material: peripheral blood, taken from a patient treated with proton-based radiotherapy. The receptor source for this set is a man between 60 and 75 years old with pancreatic cancer.

The count of this clone is one. The V and J genes are TRBV2 and TRBJ1-5; D is perhaps TRBD1 (5 bases). The CDR3 runs 14 residues. Trimming stripped 4 bases from V and 2 bases from J, with 9 bases between. CDR1 is SNHLY, CDR2 FYNNEI, per germline. CDR3 in DNA: TGTGCCAGCAGTGCCAGGGAGGGCAATCAGCCCCAGCATTTT. Its translation: CASSAREGNQPQHF. The complete variable domain, with remaining parts taken from reference TRBV2 and TRBJ1-5, reads EPEVTQTPSHQVTQMGQEVILRCVPISNHLYFYWYRQILGQKVEFLVSFYNNEISEKSEIFDDQFSVERPDGSNFTLKIRSTKLEDSAMYFCASSAREGNQPQHFGDGTRLSIL.

The chain employs TRBV21-1 and TRBJ2-7; the table's TRBD2 call for D was not verified on the DNA. TRBV21-1 is annotated as a pseudogene. This CDR3 contains 19 residues. CDR3 nucleotide sequence: TGTGCCAGCAGCAACCTATCAAATCGCGGTCGTAGCAGCTCCTACGAGCAGTACTTC. Translated, it gives CASSNLSNRGRSSSYEQYF.

The chain joins TRBV30 to TRBJ1-1, with D perhaps matching TRBD1 (5 bases). Germline assignment: CDR1 GTSNPN and CDR2 SVGIG (reference sequence). The CDR3 contains 13 residues. The V end lost 1 base, the J end lost 11 bases, and 17 bases lay between the germline ends. CDR3: CAWSEEDSPGAFF. For the CDR3, the DNA is TGTGCCTGGAGTGAGGAAGACAGCCCGGGGGCTTTCTTT.

This sequence joins TRBV18 and TRBJ2-1; TRBD2 matches 16 bases. Germline CDR1 is KGHSH and CDR2 is LQKENI. V dropped 3 bases and J dropped 9; count of bases not matched to a gene: 11. The CDR3 is 18 amino acids. The CDR3 region has the DNA TGTGCCAGCTCACCTTCGGGACTAGCGGGAGGGTCTCGAGTTGAGCAGTTCTTC. It is translated as CASSPSGLAGGSRVEQFF.

The chain links TRBV5-1 to TRBJ2-7; unclear D gene. The CDR3 is made up of 14 amino acids. Germline V gene sequence: CDR1 SGHRS, CDR2 YFSETQ. V gave up 7 bases and J gave up 5 bases, with 19 bases separating them. The CDR3 sequence is CASRDGPQSHEQYF. The CDR3 DNA reads TGCGCCAGCCGTGACGGGCCCCAGAGCCACGAGCAGTACTTC.

In this sample, this clone turned up a few times. The V call is TRBV30, the J call TRBJ2-2, with D maybe TRBD2 (6 bases). With 2 bases removed from V and 5 bases from J, the gap between germline ends came to 12 bases. The CDR3 consists of 14 residues. CDR1 is GTSNPN and CDR2 is SVGIG in the germline V gene (reference sequence). The CDR3 reads CAWSPRAGTGELFF. The CDR3 coding sequence is TGTGCCTGGAGTCCCAGGGCGGGGACCGGGGAGCTGTTTTTT. The full variable domain, completed using reference TRBV30 and TRBJ2-2, is SQTIHQWPATLVQPVGSPLSLECTVEGTSNPNLYWYRQAAGRGLQLLFYSVGIGQISSEVPQNLSASRPQDRQFILSSKKLLLSDSGFYLCAWSPRAGTGELFFGEGSRLTVL.

V and J are TRBV4-2 and TRBJ2-5, with TRBD2 identical over 7 bases. The CDR3 length is 19 residues. V was clipped by 0 bases and J by 5 bases; unmatched bases: 18. The V gene's germline CDR1 is LGHNA and CDR2 YNFKEQ. CDR3 in DNA: TGTGCCAGCAGCCAAGATAGCCCTCGGGGGGAGGGCCTTGGTGAGACCCAGTACTTC. As protein: CASSQDSPRGEGLGETQYF.

The chain uses TRBV28 and TRBJ2-3; D is uncertain. CDR1 is MDHEN and CDR2 is SYDVKM in the germline V gene. The V and J ends lost 1 base and 2 bases respectively, with 7 bases between them. The CDR3 extends over 14 amino acids. The CDR3: CASSLLGPTDTQYF. The CDR3 nucleotides read TGTGCCAGCAGTTTATTGGGCCCCACAGATACGCAGTATTTT.

The gene calls are TRBV28 and TRBJ1-3; TRBD1 matches 9 bases. J was trimmed by 4 bases and V by 6 bases; bases with no gene match: 4. CDR3 length equals 14 residues. The germline V gene encodes CDR1 MDHEN and CDR2 SYDVKM. CDR3 sequence reads: CASRSTGGGNTIYF. The CDR3 DNA sequence: TGTGCCAGCAGATCAACAGGGGGCGGAAACACCATATATTTT.

The chain joins TRBV28 to TRBJ1-4; D is uncertain. Germline loops: CDR1 MDHEN, CDR2 SYDVKM. The CDR3 totals 15 residues. Trimming shortened V by 2 bases and J by 0 bases, and 7 bases separated the two germline ends. CDR3 in DNA: TGTGCCAGCAGTTTACCCGGAGCAACTAATGAAAAACTGTTTTTT. It specifies CASSLPGATNEKLFF.

This chain links TRBV6-1 with TRBJ2-7, with D possibly TRBD1 on 6 matching bases. The CDR3 covers 16 residues. Germline loops: CDR1 MNHNS, CDR2 SASEGT. The V end lost 4 bases, the J end lost 0 bases, and 16 bases lay between the germline ends. The CDR3 nucleotides are TGTGCCAGCAGTGCAGGGACACGCTTTAGCTCCTACGAGCAGTACTTC. This translates into CASSAGTRFSSYEQYF.

V is TRBV7-9 and J is TRBJ2-1; weak D call: TRBD1 (5 bases). The CDR3 has 15 residues. Trimming pared 2 bases from V and 4 bases from J, leaving 12 bases between. Germline assignment: CDR1 SEHNR and CDR2 FQNEAQ (reference sequence). The chain's CDR3 is CASSLTLTVYNEQFF. CDR3 in DNA: TGTGCCAGCAGCTTAACCTTGACAGTTTACAATGAGCAGTTCTTC.

This chain uses TRBV28 with TRBJ2-1, with 7 bases lining up with TRBD1. V lost 0 bases to trimming and J lost 9 bases; unmatched junction nucleotides: 14. Looked up from germline, CDR1 is MDHEN and CDR2 is SYDVKM. CDR3 length: 17 residues. DNA for the CDR3: TGTGCCAGCAGTTTATGGGGGCAGGGGGTATTCATTGGTGAGCAGTTCTTC. Translating gives CASSLWGQGVFIGEQFF.